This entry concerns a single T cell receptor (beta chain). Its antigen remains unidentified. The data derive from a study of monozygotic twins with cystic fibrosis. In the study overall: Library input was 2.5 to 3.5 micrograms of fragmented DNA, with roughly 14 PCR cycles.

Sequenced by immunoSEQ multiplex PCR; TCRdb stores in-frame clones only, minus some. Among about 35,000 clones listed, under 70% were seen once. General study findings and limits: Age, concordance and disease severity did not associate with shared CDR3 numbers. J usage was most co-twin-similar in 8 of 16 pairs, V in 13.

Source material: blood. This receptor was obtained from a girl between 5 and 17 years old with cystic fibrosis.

For the CDR3, the DNA is TGTGCCAGCAGAGCCCGGGACACTAAAAACTACGAGCAGTACGTC. Its protein product is CASRARDTKNYEQYV. The V gene is TRBV9, the J gene TRBJ2-7; perhaps TRBD1 as D (6 bases). The CDR3 covers 15 residues. V gave up 5 bases and J gave up 3 bases, with 18 bases separating them. Germline V gives CDR1 SGDLS, CDR2 YYNGEE.